These T cell receptor beta chains were read from a single sample in a study of blood T cell repertoires in COVID-19. Repertoires were generated with immunoSEQ multiplex PCR, while TCRdb's copy carries only in-frame clones and drops some. The table shows a few hundred thousand clones, with about nine tenths occurring only once. The sequencing input was peripheral blood. The receptors shown here come from a woman between 35 and 50 years old who had recovered from COVID-19. CDR3s include the opening cysteine and the closing phenylalanine or tryptophan. The D gene is left open where the match is weak. A clone size is listed for some rows: how often the clone was seen (once, few, many), or a class if it is expanded.

.	TRBD2	TRBV4-1	TRBJ2-7	CASSQVGGAGSSYEQYF	TGCGCCAGCAGCCAAGTGGGAGGGGCGGGGAGCTCCTACGAGCAGTACTTC
.	TRBD2	TRBV6-5	TRBJ2-1	CASSRGTSGLNEQFF	TGTGCCAGCAGTCGCGGGACTAGCGGACTCAATGAGCAGTTCTTC
once	.	TRBV7-2	TRBJ2-5	CASSLSLAAGQETQYF	TGTGCCAGCAGCTTGTCTTTAGCCGCCGGCCAAGAGACCCAGTACTTC
.	.	TRBV6-5	TRBJ2-5	CASNTRGPQETQYF	TGTGCCAGCAATACCCGGGGTCCACAAGAGACCCAGTACTTC
.	.	TRBV5-4	TRBJ2-5	CASRWDSGETQYF	TGTGCCAGCAGATGGGACTCGGGGGAGACCCAGTACTTC
.	.	TRBV28	TRBJ2-1	CASSLGTASEQFF	TGTGCCAGCAGCCTGGGGACTGCCAGTGAGCAGTTCTTC
.	.	TRBV11-2	TRBJ2-2	CASSLYGGSRGELFF	TGTGCCAGCAGCTTATACGGGGGTTCGAGAGGGGAGCTGTTTTTT
once	TRBD1	TRBV27	TRBJ1-1	CASSQQGAYTEAFF	TGTGCCAGCAGTCAACAGGGGGCGTATACTGAAGCTTTCTTT
.	.	TRBV2	TRBJ1-4	CASRKTGAVTNEKLFF	TGTGCCAGCAGGAAGACAGGAGCGGTAACTAATGAAAAACTGTTTTTT
.	.	TRBV7-9	TRBJ2-1	CASTMGTPSYNEQFF	TGTGCCAGCACCATGGGGACACCTTCCTACAATGAGCAGTTCTTC
.	.	TRBV7-9	TRBJ2-1	CASSLVLRGANEQFF	TGTGCCAGCAGCTTAGTGCTTCGGGGGGCGAATGAGCAGTTCTTC
.	.	TRBV4-2	TRBJ2-2	CASSQKRAGELFF	TGTGCCAGCAGCCAAAAGCGTGCCGGGGAGCTGTTTTTT
.	TRBD1	TRBV18	TRBJ1-6	CASTSNRGSENSPLHF	TGTGCCAGCACTTCAAACAGGGGAAGCGAGAATTCACCCCTCCACTTT
.	.	TRBV6-5	TRBJ2-2	CASSYGRNTGELFF	TGTGCCAGCAGTTACGGCAGGAACACCGGGGAGCTGTTTTTT
.	.	TRBV10-2	TRBJ2-1	CASSEYQGEAYNEQFF	TGCGCCAGCAGCGAGTACCAGGGTGAGGCCTACAATGAGCAGTTCTTC
.	.	TRBV11-2	TRBJ2-1	CASSSGVSLYNEQFF	TGTGCCAGCAGCTCGGGGGTTAGCCTGTACAATGAGCAGTTCTTC
.	TRBD1	TRBV13	TRBJ1-5	CASSFGGGGNQPQHF	TGTGCCAGCAGCTTCGGAGGGGGCGGCAATCAGCCCCAGCATTTT
.	.	TRBV30	TRBJ2-5	CAWSVLGSLSYF	TGTGCCTGGAGTGTTCTGGGCTCCCTCTCTTACTTC
.	.	TRBV11-3	TRBJ2-1	CASSLDGRGEQFF	TGTGCCAGCAGCTTAGATGGTCGGGGGGAGCAGTTCTTC
.	TRBD2	TRBV29-1	TRBJ2-7	CSVEVHSGRPYEQYF	TGCAGCGTTGAGGTACATAGCGGGAGGCCTTACGAGCAGTACTTC
once	TRBD2	TRBV11-2	TRBJ2-1	CASSLLAGSSYNEQFF	TGTGCCAGCAGCTTGCTAGCGGGTAGCTCCTACAATGAGCAGTTCTTC
.	TRBD2	TRBV18	TRBJ2-1	CASSPPAGSGGNEQFF	TGTGCCAGCTCACCACCTGCGGGTAGCGGGGGAAATGAGCAGTTCTTC
.	TRBD2	TRBV27	TRBJ2-5	CASSPSAGDFQETQYF	TGTGCCAGCAGTCCGAGCGCGGGAGACTTCCAAGAGACCCAGTACTTC
.	TRBD1	TRBV5-1	TRBJ2-7	CASSERRDSISEQYF	TGCGCCAGCAGCGAACGCCGGGACAGCATATCCGAGCAGTACTTC
.	.	TRBV11-2	TRBJ2-2	CASSPTNTGELFF	TGTGCCAGCAGCCCAACGAACACCGGGGAGCTGTTTTTT